These 20 T cell receptor beta chains were all obtained from the same sample, sequenced in a study of tumor and adjacent non-tumor tissue in lung cancer. Three rounds of nested PCR, following a modified ARM-PCR protocol, produced the TCRbeta library. TCRdb fed the multiplex PCR reads into MiXCR, producing one record per CDR3 protein. Among some 95,000 distinct CDR3 sequences listed, approximately 80% were seen once. RNA was extracted from bulk tissue without any cell sorting. More than 3 cm separated this lung sample from the edge of the tumor. Sequencing used distant non-tumor lung tissue. These receptors were obtained from a man in his sixties with small cell lung cancer.

As concerns this clonotype: It is likely a read error, because the conserved phenylalanine at the end of the CDR3 is missing. The chain has TRBV29-1 and TRBJ2-5; 7 bases are shared with TRBD1. This CDR3 contains 13 residues. Germline-derived CDR1 and CDR2 are SQVTM and ANQGSEA. The V segment lost 5 bases and the J segment 5 bases; nucleotides outside the gene matches: 8. In nucleotides, the CDR3 is TGCAGCGTTTGGACAGGTTTACAGGAGACCCAGTACTTA. This encodes CSVWTGLQETQYL.

Concerning this clonotype: No conserved phenylalanine or tryptophan is present at the end of the CDR3, so a read error is the likely explanation. This CDR3 reads CASSLGVGGDYYYNEQFL. The CDR3, as DNA: TGTGCCAGCAGCTTAGGAGTAGGGGGAGACTACTACTACAATGAGCAGTTCCTC. The chain joins TRBV11-2 to TRBJ2-1, with TRBD1 as a possible D gene (6 bases). CDR1 is SGHAT and CDR2 is FQNNGV in the germline V gene. V was trimmed by 1 base and J by 3 bases, leaving 19 bases between them. The CDR3 totals 18 residues.

This clonotype was recorded only once. No conserved phenylalanine or tryptophan is present at the end of the CDR3, so a read error is the likely explanation. This chain connects TRBV11-3 to TRBJ2-1, with 9 bases aligning to TRBD2. This CDR3 is 18 amino acids long. V lost 0 bases and J lost 9; bases outside the gene matches: 15. Germline V gene data show CDR1 as SGHNT and CDR2 as YENEEA. The CDR3 loop is CASSLDGVGPAGGGEQFY. The DNA of the CDR3 is TGTGCCAGCAGCTTAGATGGGGTGGGACCAGCGGGAGGAGGTGAGCAGTTCTAC.

This chain links TRBV6-5 with TRBJ2-7; D might be TRBD1 (6 bases). CDR1 MNHEY and CDR2 SVGAGI come from the germline V gene. The CDR3 runs to 17 residues. The V end lost 5 bases, the J end lost 2 bases, and 22 bases lay between the germline ends. The CDR3 is CASSRMPPQGGPYEQYF. As DNA, the CDR3 is TGTGCCAGCAGTCGGATGCCACCACAGGGCGGGCCCTACGAGCAGTACTTC.

As concerns this clonotype: This could be a read error, since a much larger clone is one nucleotide away. The DNA for the CDR3 is TGCAGTGCTAGACATAAGCTTATTGAGCAGTTCTTC. Translating it yields CSARHKLIEQFF. This chain uses TRBV20-1 with TRBJ2-1, with unresolved D. The germline gives CDR1 DFQATT, CDR2 SNEGSKA (reference sequence). Trimming took off 2 bases at V and 9 bases at J, with 11 bases between the two ends. The CDR3 length is 12 residues.

Turning to this clonotype: At one end the junction does not follow the germline gene, possibly because of a read error. V usage is TRBV11-2 and J usage is TRBJ2-1; D is possibly TRBD1 (5 bases). Germline-derived CDR1 and CDR2 are SGHAT and FQNNGV. The CDR3 spans 17 residues. In DNA, the CDR3 is TGTGCCAGCAGCTTAGTGACAGCCCAATGCTCCTACAATGAGCGGTTCTTC. Translated: CASSLVTAQCSYNERFF.

On this clonotype: Lacking the conserved final phenylalanine or tryptophan, this CDR3 likely reflects a read error. The V and J genes are TRBV6-5 and TRBJ1-4, with D uncertain. V gave up 0 bases and J gave up 7 bases, with 15 bases separating them. CDR3 size: 16 residues. The germline CDR1 and CDR2 sequences are MNHEY and SVGAGI. The CDR3 is CASSYSVTARGEKLFL. The CDR3 DNA sequence: TGTGCCAGCAGTTACTCGGTCACGGCCAGAGGTGAAAAACTGTTTCTT.

Of note for this clonotype: The junction departs from germline at one end; a sequencing error may be responsible. The V call is TRBV11-2, the J call TRBJ1-2; 7 bases are a match to TRBD1. This CDR3 comprises 16 residues. Per germline, CDR1 SGHAT and CDR2 FQNNGV. The CDR3 coding sequence is TGTGCCAGCAACTTAGGCCCCTCCGGGACAGCCTATGGCTACACCTTC. It is translated as CASNLGPSGTAYGYTF.

The V gene is TRBV23-1, the J gene TRBJ2-7; D is possibly TRBD1 or TRBD2 (5 bases each). TRBV23-1 is classed as an ORF, of uncertain function. CDR3 size: 14 residues. V was trimmed by 3 bases and J by 6 bases, leaving 15 bases between them. The CDR3 coding sequence is TGCGCCAGCAGTCACCAGGGACCCCCAGTCGAGCAGTACTTC. As protein: CASSHQGPPVEQYF.

About this clonotype: A junction end diverges from the germline sequence, so it may reflect a read error. The V and J genes are TRBV6-5 and TRBJ1-5; D is ambiguous. Germline CDR1 MNHEY, CDR2 SVGAGI. There are 16 residues in the CDR3. The DNA of the CDR3 is TGTGCCAACAGTTATTACCCACGCATGGGGTTGAGGACCCAGCATTTT. As protein: CANSYYPRMGLRTQHF.

Note on this clonotype: A single base separates this from a much larger clone, so it may be a read error. J is TRBJ2-5 and V is TRBV6-5, with 11 nucleotides matching TRBD2. V shed 1 base and J 4 bases; nucleotides not matched to a gene: 8. The germline gives CDR1 MNHEY, CDR2 SVGAGI. The CDR3 has 17 residues. The CDR3 DNA follows: TGTGCCAGCAGTTACTTCCCTGGGACTAGCGGCCTAGAGACCCAGTACTTC. Protein: CASSYFPGTSGLETQYF.

This chain joins TRBV28 and TRBJ2-7; D may be TRBD1 or TRBD2 (5 bases each). The CDR3 has 14 amino acids. In germline, CDR1 is MDHEN, CDR2 SYDVKM. V was cut by 6 bases and J by 5 bases, with 17 bases left in between. This chain's CDR3 is CASRTGIGAHEQYF. The CDR3 nucleotides read TGTGCCAGCAGAACCGGGATAGGGGCCCACGAGCAGTACTTC.

To note about this clonotype: This clone may be a read error of a much larger clone one base away. The J gene is TRBJ1-1, the V gene TRBV20-1, with D perhaps matching TRBD1 (5 bases). Germline values: CDR1 DFQATT, CDR2 SNEGSKA (reference sequence). The CDR3 is made up of 13 amino acids. Trimming pared 5 bases from V and 4 bases from J, leaving 14 bases between. The chain's CDR3 is CSAATWGSTEAFF. The DNA for the CDR3 is TGCAGTGCTGCCACCTGGGGCAGCACTGAAGCTTTCTTT.

The genes are TRBV10-1 and TRBJ2-7; maybe TRBD1 (5 bases). This CDR3 spans 12 amino acids. Germline loops: CDR1 WNHNN, CDR2 SYGVQD (reference sequence). DNA for the CDR3: TGCGACAGCACCATTCTAGGGGCCGAGCAGTACGTC. Translation gives CDSTILGAEQYV.

As regards this clonotype: Relative to the germline gene, one junction end is altered; a read error may explain this. The chain carries TRBV11-2 and TRBJ2-1; D gene unclear. The CDR3 totals 15 residues. Germline CDR1 and CDR2: SGHAT and FQNNGV. Written as DNA, the CDR3 is TGTGCAAGCAACACCTCTAAGAGGAACTACAATGGGCAGTTCTTC. Protein product: CASNTSKRNYNGQFF.

Notes on this clonotype: One end of the junction varies from germline; a read error may be responsible. The CDR3: CSAQGDTGGSEQSF. DNA of the CDR3: TGCAGCGCCCAAGGGGATACAGGGGGCAGTGAGCAGTCCTTC. V is TRBV29-1 and J is TRBJ2-1; 9 bases match TRBD1. The CDR3 runs to 14 residues. Germline V gives CDR1 SQVTM, CDR2 ANQGSEA.

Worth noting for this clonotype: This sequence may be a read error, since a much larger clone differs from it by one base. The chain has TRBV6-2 or TRBV6-3 and TRBJ2-1; 10 nucleotides line up with TRBD2. CDR3 length: 15 residues. The germline V gene encodes CDR1 MNHEY and CDR2 SVGEGT. Trimming took 10 bases from V and 6 from J; bases not matched to a gene: 12. CDR3 amino acids: CAIRELAGVFNEQFF. Here the CDR3 DNA reads TGTGCCATCAGAGAGCTAGCGGGAGTCTTCAATGAGCAGTTCTTC.

Concerning this clonotype itself: A read error may account for a junction end that differs from germline. DNA of the CDR3: TGTTCCAGCAGTAGGTCTAGCGGGACTCCCTACAATGAGCAGTTCTTC. This translates into CSSSRSSGTPYNEQFF. This chain joins TRBV12-3 or TRBV12-4 and TRBJ2-1; TRBD2 matches at 9 bases. The CDR3 is 16 amino acids.

Remarks on this clonotype: Germline is not matched at one junction end, which may reflect a read error. The genes are TRBV5-5 and TRBJ1-2; D call uncertain. CDR3 length: 14 residues. Germline assignment: CDR1 SGHKS and CDR2 YYEKEE (reference sequence). CDR3 bases: TGTGCCAGCAGTACCGATAAGGGCACCTATGACTACACGTTC. Amino acid sequence: CASSTDKGTYDYTF.

In the case of this clonotype: The conserved closing phenylalanine or tryptophan is absent in this CDR3, likely reflecting a read error. The DNA is left out, because the CDR3 cannot be placed on it with certainty; the CDR3 is given as TCRdb lists it. The genes are TRBV29-1 and TRBJ2-7; the DNA was not compared with TRBD2, the D call given in the table. Germline V CDR1 and CDR2: SQVTM, ANQGSEA. 14 amino acids form the CDR3, both terminal residues included. The CDR3 protein is CSVGGTSGSYEHYC.